This is a list of T cell receptor beta chains from one sample in a study of blood T cell repertoires in COVID-19. The table came from immunoSEQ multiplex PCR; TCRdb's copy has only in-frame clones and leaves some out. Here the sample spans about 190,000 clones, roughly four fifths being singletons. Material: peripheral blood. These TCRs come from a woman in her 70s with active or convalescent COVID-19. Both conserved end residues are part of each CDR3. The D gene is left open where the match is weak. Expanded clones are given a class, and other clones once, few, many or no size at all.

D gene: TRBD1; J gene: TRBJ1-1; V gene: TRBV5-1; clone size: once; CDR3 protein: CASSPTGGNVNTEAFF; CDR3 DNA: TGCGCCAGCAGCCCGACAGGGGGCAATGTAAACACTGAAGCTTTCTTT
D gene: TRBD2; J gene: TRBJ2-3; V gene: TRBV5-1; clone size: -; CDR3 protein: CASSSSGRAGDTQYF; CDR3 DNA: TGCGCCAGCAGCTCTAGCGGGAGGGCCGGAGATACGCAGTATTTT
D gene: TRBD2; J gene: TRBJ2-1; V gene: TRBV24-1; clone size: -; CDR3 protein: CATSTQQTKTSTNEQFF; CDR3 DNA: TGTGCCACCAGTACTCAGCAAACCAAGACTAGCACCAATGAGCAGTTCTTC
D gene: -; J gene: TRBJ1-3; V gene: TRBV4-1; clone size: -; CDR3 protein: CASSQASGVLYF; CDR3 DNA: TGCGCCAGCAGCCAAGCTAGCGGCGTCCTATATTTT
D gene: -; J gene: TRBJ2-1; V gene: TRBV5-1; clone size: -; CDR3 protein: CASSFRIASYNEQFF; CDR3 DNA: TGCGCCAGCAGCTTTAGGATAGCCTCCTACAATGAGCAGTTCTTC
D gene: TRBD2; J gene: TRBJ2-1; V gene: TRBV7-2; clone size: -; CDR3 protein: CASSRGVPGGRARNEQFF; CDR3 DNA: TGTGCCAGCAGCCGTGGGGTACCCGGCGGGAGGGCCCGGAATGAGCAGTTCTTC
D gene: TRBD2; J gene: TRBJ2-1; V gene: TRBV10-3; clone size: -; CDR3 protein: CAISLMTSGIHNEQFF; CDR3 DNA: TGTGCCATCAGCCTAATGACTAGCGGAATTCACAATGAGCAGTTCTTC
D gene: -; J gene: TRBJ1-4; V gene: TRBV6-5; clone size: -; CDR3 protein: CASSSDFPTNEKLFF; CDR3 DNA: TGTGCCAGCAGTTCAGACTTTCCAACTAATGAAAAACTGTTTTTT
D gene: -; J gene: TRBJ2-1; V gene: TRBV5-1; clone size: -; CDR3 protein: CASSLRRAHYNEQFF; CDR3 DNA: TGCGCCAGCAGCTTAAGGAGGGCCCATTACAATGAGCAGTTCTTC
D gene: TRBD2; J gene: TRBJ2-3; V gene: TRBV27; clone size: -; CDR3 protein: CASSELLADTDTQYF; CDR3 DNA: TGTGCCAGCTCAGAGTTACTAGCGGACACAGATACGCAGTATTTT
D gene: TRBD2; J gene: TRBJ2-1; V gene: TRBV12-5; clone size: -; CDR3 protein: CASGLSGRGLRVSNEQFF; CDR3 DNA: TGTGCTAGTGGTTTGTCAGGACGGGGACTACGAGTCTCCAATGAGCAGTTCTTC
D gene: -; J gene: TRBJ1-1; V gene: TRBV27; clone size: -; CDR3 protein: CASSLGESTEAFF; CDR3 DNA: TGTGCCAGCAGTTTAGGGGAGAGCACTGAAGCTTTCTTT
D gene: -; J gene: TRBJ2-1; V gene: TRBV19; clone size: -; CDR3 protein: CASSIQGSFPYNEQFF; CDR3 DNA: TGTGCCAGTAGTATACAGGGTAGCTTCCCGTACAATGAGCAGTTCTTC
D gene: -; J gene: TRBJ1-5; V gene: TRBV6-6; clone size: -; CDR3 protein: CASSPVAGLQGNQPQHF; CDR3 DNA: TGTGCCAGCAGTCCCGTAGCTGGGCTTCAGGGGAATCAGCCCCAGCATTTT
D gene: -; J gene: TRBJ2-1; V gene: TRBV5-1; clone size: -; CDR3 protein: CASSQEVREQFF; CDR3 DNA: TGCGCCAGCAGCCAAGAGGTCCGCGAGCAGTTCTTC
D gene: TRBD2; J gene: TRBJ2-1; V gene: TRBV10-3; clone size: -; CDR3 protein: CATSLAGTDNEQFF; CDR3 DNA: TGTGCCACCTCTCTAGCGGGAACAGACAATGAGCAGTTCTTC
D gene: -; J gene: TRBJ2-2; V gene: TRBV12-3/TRBV12-4; clone size: -; CDR3 protein: CASCPNTGELFF; CDR3 DNA: TGTGCCAGCTGTCCAAACACCGGGGAGCTGTTTTTT
D gene: TRBD1; J gene: TRBJ1-1; V gene: TRBV29-1; clone size: -; CDR3 protein: CSVQQGQANTEAFF; CDR3 DNA: TGCAGCGTTCAACAGGGACAGGCGAACACTGAAGCTTTCTTT
D gene: TRBD1; J gene: TRBJ1-3; V gene: TRBV14; clone size: once; CDR3 protein: CASSPQGAGNTIYF; CDR3 DNA: TGTGCCAGCAGCCCCCAGGGGGCTGGAAACACCATATATTTT
D gene: -; J gene: TRBJ2-2; V gene: TRBV19; clone size: once; CDR3 protein: CASSITAGSTGELFF; CDR3 DNA: TGTGCCAGTAGTATAACGGCAGGGTCCACCGGGGAGCTGTTTTTT
D gene: TRBD1; J gene: TRBJ1-6; V gene: TRBV3-1/TRBV3-2; clone size: -; CDR3 protein: CASSQVGQGNSPLHF; CDR3 DNA: TGTGCCAGCAGCCAAGTGGGACAGGGTAATTCACCCCTCCACTTT
D gene: TRBD1; J gene: TRBJ1-1; V gene: TRBV6-5; clone size: -; CDR3 protein: CASSTGQVVEAFF; CDR3 DNA: TGTGCCAGCAGCACGGGACAGGTTGTTGAAGCTTTCTTT
D gene: -; J gene: TRBJ2-7; V gene: TRBV18; clone size: -; CDR3 protein: CASSPHRYSYEQYF; CDR3 DNA: TGTGCCAGCTCACCTCACCGGTACAGCTACGAGCAGTACTTC
D gene: -; J gene: TRBJ2-3; V gene: TRBV4-1; clone size: -; CDR3 protein: CASSLPGATDTQYF; CDR3 DNA: TGCGCCAGCAGCCTCCCCGGAGCCACAGATACGCAGTATTTT
D gene: -; J gene: TRBJ1-1; V gene: TRBV6-5; clone size: -; CDR3 protein: CASRRRGPNTEAFF; CDR3 DNA: TGTGCCAGCAGGAGAAGGGGCCCGAACACTGAAGCTTTCTTT
D gene: TRBD2; J gene: TRBJ2-5; V gene: TRBV10-3; clone size: -; CDR3 protein: CAISTGTSEETQYF; CDR3 DNA: TGTGCCATCAGCACCGGGACTAGCGAGGAGACCCAGTACTTC
D gene: TRBD1; J gene: TRBJ1-2; V gene: TRBV18; clone size: -; CDR3 protein: CASSPGQIVYGYTF; CDR3 DNA: TGTGCCAGCTCACCGGGACAGATAGTCTATGGCTACACCTTC
D gene: -; J gene: TRBJ2-7; V gene: TRBV20-1; clone size: once; CDR3 protein: CSAQRGYEQYF; CDR3 DNA: TGCAGTGCTCAAAGGGGATACGAGCAGTACTTC
D gene: TRBD2; J gene: TRBJ2-5; V gene: TRBV25-1; clone size: -; CDR3 protein: CASSERGGGETQYF; CDR3 DNA: TGTGCCAGCAGTGAACGGGGGGGTGGAGAGACCCAGTACTTC
D gene: -; J gene: TRBJ2-1; V gene: TRBV2; clone size: -; CDR3 protein: CASSERRNTKNEQFF; CDR3 DNA: TGTGCCAGCAGTGAGAGGCGGAATACCAAAAATGAGCAGTTCTTC
D gene: -; J gene: TRBJ1-5; V gene: TRBV7-9; clone size: once; CDR3 protein: CASSLAGGSQPQHF; CDR3 DNA: TGTGCCAGCAGCTTAGCGGGGGGTAGTCAGCCCCAGCATTTT
D gene: TRBD2; J gene: TRBJ2-3; V gene: TRBV7-9; clone size: -; CDR3 protein: CASSLSSGGSSTDTQYF; CDR3 DNA: TGTGCCAGCAGCTTAAGTTCAGGCGGGAGTAGCACAGATACGCAGTATTTT
D gene: TRBD1; J gene: TRBJ1-5; V gene: TRBV2; clone size: -; CDR3 protein: CASSADRAPQHF; CDR3 DNA: TGTGCCAGCAGCGCTGACAGGGCCCCCCAGCATTTT
D gene: TRBD2; J gene: TRBJ2-5; V gene: TRBV3-1/TRBV3-2; clone size: -; CDR3 protein: CASSLQRERETQYF; CDR3 DNA: TGTGCCAGCAGCCTCCAGCGGGAGCGGGAGACCCAGTACTTC
D gene: -; J gene: TRBJ1-3; V gene: TRBV11-2; clone size: -; CDR3 protein: CASSLGGDGNTIYF; CDR3 DNA: TGTGCCAGCAGCCTTGGGGGGGACGGAAACACCATATATTTT
D gene: -; J gene: TRBJ1-2; V gene: TRBV11-2; clone size: -; CDR3 protein: CASSLSVEEAVYGYTF; CDR3 DNA: TGTGCCAGCAGCTTAAGTGTTGAGGAGGCGGTCTATGGCTACACCTTC
D gene: -; J gene: TRBJ1-2; V gene: TRBV27; clone size: -; CDR3 protein: CASSRGGYGYTF; CDR3 DNA: TGTGCCAGCTCTAGGGGGGGATATGGCTACACCTTC
D gene: -; J gene: TRBJ1-2; V gene: TRBV12-3/TRBV12-4; clone size: -; CDR3 protein: CASSLETSKDSSF; CDR3 DNA: TGTGCCAGCAGTTTGGAAACTTCAAAGGACTCATCCTTC
D gene: TRBD2; J gene: TRBJ2-1; V gene: TRBV4-1; clone size: few; CDR3 protein: CASSQGAGLADLISGYNEQFF; CDR3 DNA: TGCGCCAGCAGCCAGGGCGCGGGACTAGCGGACCTAATCTCTGGGTACAATGAGCAGTTCTTC
D gene: TRBD2; J gene: TRBJ2-7; V gene: TRBV5-1; clone size: few; CDR3 protein: CASSLGGGSSYEQYF; CDR3 DNA: TGCGCCAGCAGCTTGGGCGGGGGGAGCTCCTACGAGCAGTACTTC
D gene: TRBD2; J gene: TRBJ2-7; V gene: TRBV3-1/TRBV3-2; clone size: -; CDR3 protein: CASSPRPAGADEQYF; CDR3 DNA: TGTGCCAGCAGCCCCCGACCAGCGGGAGCAGACGAGCAGTACTTC
D gene: TRBD2; J gene: TRBJ2-5; V gene: TRBV19; clone size: -; CDR3 protein: CASSKTSLETQYF; CDR3 DNA: TGTGCCAGTAGTAAGACTAGCTTGGAGACCCAGTACTTC
D gene: -; J gene: TRBJ1-5; V gene: TRBV3-1/TRBV3-2; clone size: -; CDR3 protein: CASSHGRVRNQPQHF; CDR3 DNA: TGTGCCAGCAGCCACGGCAGGGTACGCAATCAGCCCCAGCATTTT
D gene: TRBD2; J gene: TRBJ2-5; V gene: TRBV9; clone size: -; CDR3 protein: CASSVGLAGVETQYF; CDR3 DNA: TGTGCCAGCAGCGTAGGGCTAGCGGGAGTAGAGACCCAGTACTTC
D gene: -; J gene: TRBJ1-1; V gene: TRBV5-1; clone size: -; CDR3 protein: CASSLAMEQAFF; CDR3 DNA: TGCGCCAGCAGCTTGGCCATGGAGCAAGCTTTCTTT
D gene: -; J gene: TRBJ2-1; V gene: TRBV2; clone size: -; CDR3 protein: CASGGTASYNEQFF; CDR3 DNA: TGTGCCAGCGGAGGGACAGCCTCCTACAATGAGCAGTTCTTC
D gene: TRBD1; J gene: TRBJ1-2; V gene: TRBV9; clone size: -; CDR3 protein: CASSGTGGYGYTF; CDR3 DNA: TGTGCCAGCAGCGGTACAGGGGGCTATGGCTACACCTTC
D gene: TRBD1; J gene: TRBJ2-2; V gene: TRBV5-1; clone size: -; CDR3 protein: CASSSGQGTGELFF; CDR3 DNA: TGCGCCAGCAGCTCCGGACAGGGGACCGGGGAGCTGTTTTTT
D gene: -; J gene: TRBJ2-1; V gene: TRBV20-1; clone size: once; CDR3 protein: CSAQKVTGQFF; CDR3 DNA: TGCAGTGCTCAGAAGGTCACAGGACAGTTCTTC